The 16 T cell receptor beta chains reported below all come from one sample, sequenced in a study of blood T cells in healthy people across ages. Next came a second PCR, run for about 6 to 12 cycles, which used a sample-barcoded 5' primer along with a J-beta primer mix. TCRdb re-analysed the 5' RACE reads in MiXCR, keeping a single row per CDR3 protein. The table shows around 1,800,000 distinct CDR3 sequences, with 35% to 50% occurring only once. The sample taken for sequencing was blood. Every receptor here comes from a human donor in good health.

The rearrangement joins TRBV3-1 to TRBJ2-5; no clear D. Per the germline V gene, CDR1 is LGHDT and CDR2 is YNNKEL (reference sequence). Trimming pared 0 bases from V and 11 bases from J, leaving 10 bases between. The CDR3 loop spans 12 amino acids. The CDR3 DNA follows: TGTGCCAGCAGCCAAGAAAGCCATGAGCAGTACTTC. Residues: CASSQESHEQYF.

CDR3 bases: TGTGCCAGCAGCTCGGCCTTTCCGGAAAACTATGGCTACACCTTC. Translated, it gives CASSSAFPENYGYTF. This chain uses TRBV5-6 with TRBJ1-2; D not certain. This CDR3 region has 15 residues. V shed 3 bases and J shed 2 bases, with 14 bases lying between them. Germline CDR1 is SGHDT and CDR2 is YYEEEE.

The chain is built from TRBV5-1 and TRBJ1-5; 7 bases fit TRBD1. The CDR3 spans 15 residues. The trim removed 3 bases at V and 4 bases at J, leaving 7 bases unmatched. Germline assignment: CDR1 SGHRS and CDR2 YFSETQ. DNA of the CDR3: TGCGCCAGCAGCTGGACAACAGGGGTAAATCAGCCCCAGCATTTT. Protein product: CASSWTTGVNQPQHF.

The chain couples TRBV11-3 to TRBJ2-5, with unresolved D. Trimming pared 2 bases from V and 5 bases from J, leaving 27 bases between. Germline assignment: CDR1 SGHNT and CDR2 YENEEA. This CDR3 region has 19 residues. The CDR3 sequence: CASSLLGYWGKGVQETQYF. For the CDR3, the DNA is TGTGCCAGCAGCTTATTAGGTTATTGGGGAAAAGGCGTCCAGGAGACCCAGTACTTC.

The chain uses TRBV28 and TRBJ2-4; a possible D gene is TRBD2 (5 bases). The closer fit of TRBJ2-7 to the DNA end suggests the J call may be wrong. Germline V lookup: CDR1 MDHEN, CDR2 SYDVKM. CDR3 length: 14 amino acids. CDR3 sequence (DNA): TGTGCCAGCAGTTATCTCTCCGCACTAGACGAGCAGTACTTC. Amino acid sequence: CASSYLSALDEQYF.

There are a few counts of this clonotype. This sequence joins TRBV20-1 and TRBJ1-6; 9 nucleotides align to TRBD1. Unmatched junction bases numbered 2, after V lost 3 bases and J lost 2 bases. CDR1 is DFQATT, CDR2 SNEGSKA, per germline (reference sequence). The CDR3 runs 15 residues. The CDR3 coding sequence is TGCAGTGCTAGGGGGACAGGGACCTATAATTCACCCCTCCACTTT. This encodes CSARGTGTYNSPLHF.

The gene calls are TRBV5-5 and TRBJ2-7; 10 nucleotides line up with TRBD1. Trimming cost V 5 bases and J 4 bases; bases outside gene matches: 6. The CDR3 spans 14 residues. Germline-derived CDR1 and CDR2 are SGHKS and YYEKEE (reference sequence). CDR3 DNA sequence: TGTGCCAGCAGGGGGGACAGGGGATTTTACGAGCAGTACTTC. Translated, it gives CASRGDRGFYEQYF.

V gene TRBV6-2 or TRBV6-3 combines with J gene TRBJ1-5; D unclear. Germline CDR1 and CDR2: MNHEY and SVGEGT. There are 12 residues in the CDR3. Trimming removed 5 bases at V and 5 bases at J, with 7 bases between. CDR3 bases: TGTGCCAGCAGTAATATATATCAGCCCCAGCATTTT. The encoded protein is CASSNIYQPQHF.

This clonotype was seen many times. The CDR3 sequence is CASSFGSRGWNNEQFF. CDR3 nucleotides: TGTGCCAGCAGTTTCGGATCACGGGGGTGGAACAATGAGCAGTTCTTC. This sequence joins TRBV27 and TRBJ2-1; D is perhaps TRBD2 (6 bases). V was trimmed by 3 bases and J by 5 bases, leaving 17 bases between them. CDR1 is MNHEY and CDR2 is SMNVEV in the germline V gene (reference sequence). This CDR3 contains 16 residues.

The rearrangement joins TRBV20-1 to TRBJ1-2; TRBD1 agrees at 8 bases. The CDR3 extends over 17 amino acids. Unmatched junction bases numbered 19, after V lost 6 bases and J lost 4 bases. Germline CDR1 is DFQATT and CDR2 is SNEGSKA (reference sequence). The CDR3 nucleotides read TGCAGTGCCGGTCGGGACAGGCCACTTCCAATGACCTATGGCTACACCTTC. Amino acid sequence: CSAGRDRPLPMTYGYTF.

This chain connects TRBV20-1 to TRBJ1-4, with TRBD1 matching 8 bases. V shed 3 bases, J shed 6 bases, and the junction held 0 bases outside the gene matches. Germline V CDR1 and CDR2: DFQATT, SNEGSKA (reference sequence). CDR3 length equals 12 residues. The CDR3 coding sequence is TGCAGTGCTAGGGACAGGGATGAAAAACTGTTTTTT. This sequence encodes CSARDRDEKLFF.

The chain is built from TRBV4-2 and TRBJ2-2; D could derive from TRBD1 or TRBD2 (6 bases each). From germline, CDR1 is LGHNA and CDR2 YNFKEQ. V was trimmed by 1 base and J by 4 bases, leaving 7 bases between them. CDR3 length equals 14 residues. Here the CDR3 reads CASSQAGATGELFF. The CDR3 DNA reads TGTGCCAGCAGCCAAGCGGGGGCCACCGGGGAGCTGTTTTTT.

This sequence joins TRBV4-3 and TRBJ1-1; TRBD1 aligns across 7 bases. Trimming removed 0 bases from V and 6 bases from J; junction bases left unmatched: 10. Germline values: CDR1 LGHNA, CDR2 YSLEER. The CDR3 consists of 16 residues. The CDR3, as DNA: TGCGCCAGCAGCCAAGAGGGGCCGGGACAGCTCGCTGAAGCTTTCTTT. Translating gives CASSQEGPGQLAEAFF.

The CDR3 nucleotides read TGTGCCAGCAGCAAATGGACAGGGTGTAATGAGCAGTTCTTC. Encoded protein: CASSKWTGCNEQFF. This chain connects TRBV21-1 to TRBJ2-1; the table's D call, TRBD1, was not checked against the DNA. TRBV21-1 is a listed pseudogene. The CDR3 loop spans 14 amino acids.

The rearrangement joins TRBV10-3 to TRBJ2-4, with TRBD1 as a possible D gene (6 bases). Trimming took 0 bases from V and 8 from J, leaving 11 bases between them. The CDR3 consists of 14 residues. Germline V gene data show CDR1 as ENHRY and CDR2 as SYGVKD. The CDR3 loop is CAISESRQEDIQYF. The DNA of the CDR3 is TGTGCCATCAGTGAGTCGCGACAGGAGGACATTCAGTACTTC.

This rearrangement joins TRBV5-1 to TRBJ2-1; 9 nucleotides match TRBD1. Gene TRBJ2-7 matches the end of the DNA better, so the J call may be wrong. CDR3 length: 15 residues. Germline assignment: CDR1 SGHRS and CDR2 YFSETQ. CDR3 sequence: CASSFIQGALDEQYF. DNA of the CDR3: TGCGCCAGCAGCTTTATACAGGGGGCTTTAGATGAGCAGTACTTC.